The next 14 T cell receptor beta chains were all read from a single sample in a study of CD8+ T cells in alopecia areata. TCR sequencing used cDNA made by reverse transcription of extracted RNA. Some clones are missing from TCRdb's copy, which holds only in-frame ones; the method was immunoSEQ multiplex PCR. The sample contains under 350,000 clones, 58% of which appear only once. The treatment here: oral pan-JAK inhibitor, 5-10 mg twice daily. The sequenced sample was CD4+ T cells sorted from blood, obtained at week 24, from a patient treated with tofacitinib. These receptors all stem from a human donor with alopecia areata.

The rearrangement links TRBV30 to TRBJ1-2; D is unclear. Trimming pared 5 bases from V and 4 bases from J, leaving 17 bases between. The CDR3 runs to 14 residues. Germline CDR1 is GTSNPN and CDR2 is SVGIG (reference sequence). As DNA, the CDR3 is TGTGCCTGGGTTCTCGAGGGAGTAGGCTATGGCTACACCTTC. Translated: CAWVLEGVGYGYTF.

The V call is TRBV29-1, the J call TRBJ1-2; 10 positions match TRBD1. The V gene's germline CDR1 is SQVTM and CDR2 ANQGSEA. V shed 5 bases, J shed 10 bases, and the junction held 7 bases outside the gene matches. This CDR3 comprises 12 residues. In nucleotides, the CDR3 is TGCAGCGTTTCGACAGGGGGCTTAACCTACACCTTC. Protein product: CSVSTGGLTYTF. Full variable domain (rest looked up from reference TRBV29-1 and TRBJ1-2): SAVISQKPSRDICQRGTSLTIQCQVDSQVTMMFWYRQQPGQSLTLIATANQGSEATYESGFVIDKFPISRPNLTFSTLTVSNMSPEDSSIYLCSVSTGGLTYTFGSGTRLTVV.

In this sample, this clone turned up a few times. This rearrangement joins TRBV13 to TRBJ1-5, with D uncertain. The V end lost 5 bases, the J end lost 0 bases, and 8 bases lay between the germline ends. CDR1 is PRHDT, CDR2 FYEKMQ, per germline (reference sequence). CDR3 length: 14 residues. CDR3 in amino acids: CASSHRYSNQPQHF. The CDR3 coding sequence is TGTGCCAGCAGCCACCGGTATAGCAATCAGCCCCAGCATTTT.

The chain couples TRBV29-1 to TRBJ2-7, with TRBD1 matching 9 bases. Germline V gene lookup returns CDR1 SQVTM and CDR2 ANQGSEA. The V gene end was trimmed by 6 bases and the J gene end by 1 base; junction bases not matched to a gene: 7. The CDR3 is 14 amino acids. CDR3 amino acids: CSVRDRDASYEQYF. CDR3 nucleotide sequence: TGCAGCGTGCGGGACAGGGACGCTTCCTACGAGCAGTACTTC.

The rearrangement links TRBV10-3 to TRBJ2-7; D might be TRBD1 (6 bases). This CDR3 comprises 14 residues. Trimming stripped 4 bases from V and 2 bases from J, with 12 bases between. Germline V gene data show CDR1 as ENHRY and CDR2 as SYGVKD. Here the CDR3 DNA reads TGTGCCATCAGTGTCTCAGGGGTGGCCTACGAGCAGTACTTC. As protein: CAISVSGVAYEQYF.

This rearrangement joins TRBV30 to TRBJ2-1; D might be TRBD2 (5 bases). Germline CDR1 and CDR2: GTSNPN and SVGIG (reference sequence). Trimming left V 1 base short and J 4 bases short, with 11 bases between. The CDR3 contains 14 residues. The CDR3 region is CAWSDRDYYNEQFF. Written as DNA, the CDR3 is TGTGCCTGGAGTGACAGAGACTATTACAATGAGCAGTTCTTC.

The chain is built from TRBV6-1 and TRBJ2-4; TRBD2 matches at 11 bases. The length of the CDR3 is 15 residues. The germline CDR1 and CDR2 sequences are MNHNS and SASEGT. V was clipped by 4 bases and J by 8 bases; unmatched bases: 7. The DNA of the CDR3 is TGTGCCAGCAGTGTGAGACTAGCGGGAATTGACATTCAGTACTTC. Translating gives CASSVRLAGIDIQYF.

The rearrangement uses TRBV7-9 and TRBJ1-2, with TRBD1 matching 7 bases. Trimming removed 1 base from V and 4 bases from J; junction bases left unmatched: 6. CDR1 and CDR2 (germline): SEHNR, FQNEAQ (reference sequence). There are 15 residues in the CDR3. CDR3 sequence reads: CASSLESGQAYGYTF. The CDR3 bases are TGTGCCAGCAGCTTAGAATCAGGACAGGCCTATGGCTACACCTTC.

The CDR3 DNA sequence: TGTGCCAGCAGGCCACAGGGGGCTAGCACTGAAGCTTTCTTT. This gives the protein CASRPQGASTEAFF. V and J are TRBV4-2 and TRBJ1-1; 9 bases map to TRBD1. CDR1 and CDR2 (germline): LGHNA, YNFKEQ. Trimming at V came to 6 bases and at J to 4 bases, leaving 6 bases not matched to a gene. CDR3 length: 14 amino acids.

This chain uses TRBV9 with TRBJ2-2; D not resolved. The CDR3 contains 13 residues. Trimming removed 6 bases from V and 3 bases from J, with 9 bases in between. Germline CDR1 reads SGDLS; CDR2 reads YYNGEE. CDR3 region: CASTRMDTGELFF. The CDR3 coding sequence is TGTGCCAGCACCAGGATGGACACCGGGGAGCTGTTTTTT. Complete variable domain (other parts from reference TRBV9 and TRBJ2-2): DSGVTQTPKHLITATGQRVTLRCSPRSGDLSVYWYQQSLDQGLQFLIQYYNGEERAKGNILERFSAQQFPDLHSELNLSSLELGDSALYFCASTRMDTGELFFGEGSRLTVL.

The chain combines TRBV19 with TRBJ2-5, with TRBD1 matching over 9 bases. With 4 bases clipped from V and 4 bases from J, the junction kept 10 bases outside the gene matches. Germline V gene sequence: CDR1 LNHDA, CDR2 SQIVND (reference sequence). The CDR3 extends over 16 amino acids. The CDR3 DNA reads as TGTGCCAGTAGTACCTCTGACAGGGGGTTTGTAGAGACCCAGTACTTC. Amino acids: CASSTSDRGFVETQYF.

This clone was counted between two and nine times. This chain uses TRBV28 with TRBJ2-3; no clear D gene. The length of the CDR3 is 14 residues. V was pared by 3 bases and J by 2 bases, with 9 bases between. Germline assignment: CDR1 MDHEN and CDR2 SYDVKM. CDR3 nucleotides: TGTGCCAGCAGTTTCACTGGGTTCACAGATACGCAGTATTTT. Amino acid sequence: CASSFTGFTDTQYF.

The sample holds a few counts of this clone. J is TRBJ2-1 and V is TRBV18; a weak D match, TRBD2 (6 bases). Germline V CDR1 and CDR2: KGHSH, LQKENI. V was cut by 3 bases and J by 7 bases, with 16 bases left in between. The CDR3 spans 15 residues. The CDR3 sequence: CASSPLGQGGNEQFF. As DNA, the CDR3 is TGTGCCAGCTCACCCTTGGGGCAGGGAGGAAATGAGCAGTTCTTC.

The rearrangement uses TRBV9 and TRBJ1-2, with TRBD1 matching over 9 bases. Unmatched junction bases numbered 2, after V lost 0 bases and J lost 8 bases. Germline loops: CDR1 SGDLS, CDR2 YYNGEE. The CDR3 covers 13 residues. For the CDR3, the DNA is TGTGCCAGCAGCGTAGAGGACAGGGGCGGCTACACCTTC. Its translation is CASSVEDRGGYTF. Variable domain in full (rest from reference TRBV9 and TRBJ1-2): DSGVTQTPKHLITATGQRVTLRCSPRSGDLSVYWYQQSLDQGLQFLIQYYNGEERAKGNILERFSAQQFPDLHSELNLSSLELGDSALYFCASSVEDRGGYTFGSGTRLTVV.